These 28 T cell receptor beta chains share one sample of origin, sequenced in a study of cytomegalovirus exposure and HLA in healthy donors. The PCR contained 60 Vbeta and 13 Jbeta primers. TCRdb's copy holds only in-frame clones and misses some; the assay was immunoSEQ multiplex PCR. Among under 200,000 clones listed, about 78% were seen once. Sequencing used PBMCs. These receptor sequences come from a man in his forties in good health and CMV-seronegative.

This chain joins TRBV9 and TRBJ1-4; tentative D call: TRBD1 (5 bases). The CDR3 length is 15 residues. Trimming cost V 3 bases and J 4 bases, with 13 bases left between them. Germline values: CDR1 SGDLS, CDR2 YYNGEE. In DNA form, the CDR3 reads TGTGCCAGCAGCGGGGGGAGGGAGGATAATGAAAAACTGTTTTTT. It codes for CASSGGREDNEKLFF.

The rearrangement uses TRBV2 and TRBJ2-7, with a possible D match to TRBD2 (5 bases). Per the germline V gene, CDR1 is SNHLY and CDR2 is FYNNEI. The CDR3 contains 14 residues. V shed 2 bases and J shed 7 bases, with 15 bases lying between them. The CDR3 coding sequence is TGTGCCAGCAGTGAATCAGCGGTGTCGGGGGAGCAGTACTTC. It is translated as CASSESAVSGEQYF.

The V gene is TRBV11-2, the J gene TRBJ1-4, with D possibly being TRBD1 (6 bases). Trimming took off 5 bases at V and 3 bases at J, with 13 bases between the two ends. Germline lookup yields CDR1 SGHAT and CDR2 FQNNGV. The CDR3 covers 15 residues. The CDR3 here is CASSPYRVANEKLFF. CDR3 coding DNA: TGTGCCAGCAGCCCCTACAGGGTAGCTAATGAAAAACTGTTTTTT.

The genes are TRBV5-1 and TRBJ1-1, with 7 bases aligning to TRBD1. Germline values: CDR1 SGHRS, CDR2 YFSETQ. The CDR3 is 14 residues long. The J segment lost 1 base and the V segment lost 4 bases, leaving 4 bases of the junction unmatched. CDR3: CASSTWTGNTEAFF. In DNA form, the CDR3 reads TGCGCCAGCAGCACCTGGACAGGGAACACTGAAGCTTTCTTT.

The chain joins TRBV4-3 to TRBJ2-2; 8 positions match TRBD1. V trimming: 0 bases; J trimming: 4 bases; junction bases outside the gene matches: 7. This CDR3 spans 17 amino acids. Germline V gives CDR1 LGHNA, CDR2 YSLEER. CDR3 nucleotides: TGCGCCAGCAGCCAAGATAGTCAGGGGGCGGTCACCGGGGAGCTGTTTTTT. Protein sequence: CASSQDSQGAVTGELFF.

The chain recombines TRBV18 with TRBJ2-5, with 9 positions matching TRBD1. The germline V gene encodes CDR1 KGHSH and CDR2 LQKENI. J gave up 9 bases and V 4 bases, and 12 bases lay outside the gene matches. The CDR3 spans 15 residues. The CDR3 region is CASSLKGTGSEAQYF. CDR3 coding DNA: TGTGCCAGCTCACTGAAAGGGACAGGGAGCGAGGCCCAGTACTTC.

This clone was seen once. V gene TRBV5-4 combines with J gene TRBJ2-2, with TRBD2 as a possible D gene (5 bases). V dropped 2 bases and J dropped 1 base, with 6 bases sitting between them. CDR1 is SGHNT, CDR2 YYREEE, per germline (reference sequence). The CDR3 covers 14 residues. The CDR3 protein is CASSFGVNTGELFF. Here the CDR3 DNA reads TGTGCCAGCAGCTTCGGGGTGAACACCGGGGAGCTGTTTTTT.

Only a few counts were recorded for this clone. This chain uses TRBV27 with TRBJ2-7, with a weak D call TRBD1 (6 bases). The CDR3 covers 15 residues. Germline CDR1 reads MNHEY; CDR2 reads SMNVEV (reference sequence). V was cut by 2 bases and J by 0 bases, with 11 bases left in between. This chain's CDR3 is CASSLQTGASYEQYF. CDR3 nucleotides: TGTGCCAGCAGTTTACAGACAGGTGCCTCCTACGAGCAGTACTTC.

The V call is TRBV15, the J call TRBJ1-1; 7 bases fit TRBD1. Germline lookup yields CDR1 LNHNV and CDR2 YYDKDF (reference sequence). Germline trimming cut 5 bases from V and 5 bases from J; bases unmatched to any gene: 8. This CDR3 is 14 amino acids long. The DNA for the CDR3 is TGTGCCACCAGCGTAGAGGGGGCGAGTACTGAAGCTTTCTTT. As protein: CATSVEGASTEAFF.

The chain is built from TRBV5-6 and TRBJ1-2, with D perhaps TRBD1 (5 bases). Trimming removed 3 bases at V and 4 bases at J, with 10 bases between. The CDR3 spans 13 residues. In germline, CDR1 is SGHDT, CDR2 YYEEEE. The CDR3 region has the DNA TGTGCCAGCAGCTATACAGGTTCCTATGGCTACACCTTC. This encodes CASSYTGSYGYTF.

The chain combines TRBV18 with TRBJ2-1, with 8 bases identical to TRBD2. V gave up 4 bases and J gave up 4 bases; unmatched junction bases: 9. The CDR3 covers 16 residues. The germline V gene encodes CDR1 KGHSH and CDR2 LQKENI. This CDR3 is CASSLQSGSQYNEQFF. The CDR3 DNA sequence: TGTGCCAGCTCACTACAAAGCGGGAGCCAATACAATGAGCAGTTCTTC. The complete variable domain, with remaining parts taken from reference TRBV18 and TRBJ2-1, reads NAGVMQNPRHLVRRRGQEARLRCSPMKGHSHVYWYRQLPEEGLKFMVYLQKENIIDESGMPKERFSAEFPKEGPSILRIQQVVRGDSAAYFCASSLQSGSQYNEQFFGPGTRLTVL.

The chain has TRBV9 and TRBJ2-3; D may be TRBD2 (7 bases). CDR3 length: 17 residues. Trimming stripped 0 bases from V and 3 bases from J, with 17 bases between. Germline V gives CDR1 SGDLS, CDR2 YYNGEE. In DNA form, the CDR3 reads TGTGCCAGCAGCGTAGAGGGGGGGCTCACTAGGACAGATACGCAGTATTTT. Its protein product is CASSVEGGLTRTDTQYF.

This clone was seen only a few times. The junction shows a germline mismatch at one end, possibly a read error. The chain couples TRBV7-9 to TRBJ2-3; possibly TRBD1 for D (5 bases). CDR1 and CDR2 from the germline V gene are SEHNR and FQNEAQ (reference sequence). The CDR3 runs to 12 residues. The CDR3: CSSSSPRETQYF. CDR3 in DNA: TGTTCCAGCAGCTCTCCCAGGGAAACGCAGTATTTT. Full variable domain (remainder filled in from reference TRBV7-9 and TRBJ2-3): DTGVSQNPRHKITKRGQNVTFRCDPISEHNRLYWYRQTLGQGPEFLTYFQNEAQLEKSRLLSDRFSAERPKGSFSTLEIQRTEQGDSAMYLCSSSSPRETQYFGPGTRLTVL.

CDR3 sequence reads: CASSQGRDRAYEQYF. CDR3 nucleotides: TGCGCCAGCAGCCAAGGCCGGGACAGGGCCTACGAGCAGTACTTC. The chain is built from TRBV4-1 and TRBJ2-7, with 9 bases identical to TRBD1. The germline CDR1 and CDR2 sequences are MGHRA and YSYEKL. CDR3 size: 15 residues. V lost 1 base to trimming and J lost 2 bases; unmatched junction nucleotides: 3.

J is TRBJ2-5 and V is TRBV4-1; D gene uncertain. Trimming cost V 1 base and J 4 bases, with 7 bases left between them. The CDR3 has 13 amino acids. In germline, CDR1 is MGHRA, CDR2 YSYEKL. Written as DNA, the CDR3 is TGCGCCAGCAGCCAAGGAGTTTTAGAGACCCAGTACTTC. This translates into CASSQGVLETQYF.

The chain recombines TRBV19 with TRBJ1-4, with 7 positions matching TRBD1. The CDR3 length is 15 residues. Per the germline V gene, CDR1 is LNHDA and CDR2 is SQIVND (reference sequence). V was pared by 3 bases and J by 7 bases, with 8 bases of the junction left unmatched. Here the CDR3 DNA reads TGTGCCAGTAGTATCTTTGCAGGGGGTACTGAAAAACTGTTTTTT. Amino acid sequence: CASSIFAGGTEKLFF.

This clone showed up just a few times. This CDR3 is CASSELTGGENYGYTF. The CDR3 DNA is TGTGCCAGCAGCGAACTTACAGGGGGCGAAAACTATGGCTACACCTTC. The chain joins TRBV11-2 to TRBJ1-2; 9 positions match TRBD1. V shed 5 bases and J 2 bases; nucleotides not matched to a gene: 9. CDR1 is SGHAT and CDR2 is FQNNGV in the germline V gene. CDR3 length: 16 residues. The full variable domain, with the rest looked up from reference TRBV11-2 and TRBJ1-2, is EAGVAQSPRYKIIEKRQSVAFWCNPISGHATLYWYQQILGQGPKLLIQFQNNGVVDDSQLPKDRFSAERLKGVDSTLKIQPAKLEDSAVYLCASSELTGGENYGYTFGSGTRLTVV.

This clone was seen just once. The rearrangement links TRBV19 to TRBJ2-1; D gene ambiguous. Deletions cut 6 bases from V and 5 bases from J, with 8 bases between. The germline gives CDR1 LNHDA, CDR2 SQIVND (reference sequence). The CDR3 has 12 amino acids. The CDR3 reads CASRIRDNEQFF. The CDR3 DNA reads TGTGCCAGTAGAATCCGGGACAATGAGCAGTTCTTC.

The V call is TRBV30, the J call TRBJ1-5, with D possibly matching TRBD1 (5 bases). There are 15 residues in the CDR3. V lost 2 bases to trimming and J lost 5 bases, with 16 bases between them. Germline V gives CDR1 GTSNPN, CDR2 SVGIG (reference sequence). DNA of the CDR3: TGTGCCTGGAGTATCTCGGGGGATTGGGATCAGCCCCAGCATTTT. Translated: CAWSISGDWDQPQHF.

This chain connects TRBV5-6 to TRBJ1-4; TRBD1 agrees at 7 bases. Germline lookup yields CDR1 SGHDT and CDR2 YYEEEE. The CDR3 spans 15 residues. J lost 5 bases, V lost 4 bases, and 8 bases had no gene match. In DNA form, the CDR3 reads TGTGCCAGCAGCACTACCGGGACAGTAAATGAAAAACTGTTTTTT. This encodes CASSTTGTVNEKLFF.

The chain recombines TRBV9 with TRBJ2-3; possibly TRBD1 for D (5 bases). The length of the CDR3 is 17 residues. Trimming shortened V by 1 base and J by 5 bases, and 20 bases separated the two germline ends. The germline CDR1 and CDR2 sequences are SGDLS and YYNGEE. CDR3 sequence: CASSVYQDTSQGDTQYF. Here the CDR3 DNA reads TGTGCCAGCAGCGTATATCAGGACACCTCGCAGGGAGATACGCAGTATTTT.

The chain recombines TRBV9 with TRBJ2-5, with 9 bases matching TRBD1. Germline V lookup: CDR1 SGDLS, CDR2 YYNGEE. Trimming at V came to 3 bases and at J to 7 bases, leaving 10 bases not matched to a gene. There are 15 residues in the CDR3. The CDR3 protein is CASSAKDRGMRTQYF. CDR3 nucleotide sequence: TGTGCCAGCAGCGCCAAGGACAGGGGAATGCGGACCCAGTACTTC.

The table lists this clone with a count of one. The CDR3 nucleotides read TGTGCCAGCAGCTGGAGGGGGGGGGCAACTAATGAAAAACTGTTTTTT. This gives the protein CASSWRGGATNEKLFF. The genes are TRBV27 and TRBJ1-4; maybe TRBD1 (6 bases). The ends were cut back, 6 bases at V and 0 bases at J, with 14 bases in the middle. This CDR3 has 16 amino acids. Germline V gene data show CDR1 as MNHEY and CDR2 as SMNVEV (reference sequence).

V gene TRBV7-2 combines with J gene TRBJ2-5; weak D call: TRBD2 (5 bases). The J call is uncertain, as TRBJ2-7 better fits the DNA end. The CDR3 is made up of 14 amino acids. CDR1 and CDR2 (germline): SGHTA, FQGNSA. Here the CDR3 DNA reads TGTGCCAGCACCGAGGACCTAGCAGGCTACGAGCAGTACTTC. Translating gives CASTEDLAGYEQYF.

The chain carries TRBV5-1 and TRBJ2-7; no definite D call. Germline V lookup: CDR1 SGHRS, CDR2 YFSETQ. This CDR3 spans 15 amino acids. The germline V and J ends were trimmed by 2 bases and 0 bases, with 12 bases remaining between them. The CDR3 loop is CASSFLSGPSYEQYF. For the CDR3, the DNA is TGCGCCAGCAGCTTTCTTTCCGGTCCCTCCTACGAGCAGTACTTC.

V usage is TRBV18 and J usage is TRBJ2-7, with TRBD2 matching over 8 bases. Germline V gene data show CDR1 as KGHSH and CDR2 as LQKENI. The CDR3 covers 17 residues. Trimming at V came to 6 bases and at J to 1 base, leaving 14 bases not matched to a gene. DNA of the CDR3: TGTGCCAGCTCTCCCACCATAGGAGCGGGGGCGTCCTACGAGCAGTACTTC. Translation gives CASSPTIGAGASYEQYF. Looking up the rest from reference TRBV18 and TRBJ2-7 gives the full variable domain: NAGVMQNPRHLVRRRGQEARLRCSPMKGHSHVYWYRQLPEEGLKFMVYLQKENIIDESGMPKERFSAEFPKEGPSILRIQQVVRGDSAAYFCASSPTIGAGASYEQYFGPGTRLTVT.

The gene calls are TRBV27 and TRBJ2-7; D possibly corresponds to TRBD1 (5 bases). The CDR3 has 14 amino acids. V dropped 2 bases and J dropped 0 bases, with 8 bases sitting between them. Germline-derived CDR1 and CDR2 are MNHEY and SMNVEV (reference sequence). CDR3 region: CASSLRQNSYEQYF. The CDR3 coding sequence is TGTGCCAGCAGTTTACGACAGAACTCCTACGAGCAGTACTTC.

The gene calls are TRBV7-6 and TRBJ2-6; 7 bases align to TRBD1. The CDR3 runs to 18 residues. Losses at the gene ends were 6 bases for V and 0 bases for J; bases not matched to a gene: 11. Germline assignment: CDR1 SGHVS and CDR2 FNYEAQ. The CDR3 region is CASRNPGQLSSGANVLTF. The DNA of the CDR3 is TGTGCCAGCAGGAATCCGGGACAGCTAAGCTCTGGGGCCAACGTCCTGACTTTC.